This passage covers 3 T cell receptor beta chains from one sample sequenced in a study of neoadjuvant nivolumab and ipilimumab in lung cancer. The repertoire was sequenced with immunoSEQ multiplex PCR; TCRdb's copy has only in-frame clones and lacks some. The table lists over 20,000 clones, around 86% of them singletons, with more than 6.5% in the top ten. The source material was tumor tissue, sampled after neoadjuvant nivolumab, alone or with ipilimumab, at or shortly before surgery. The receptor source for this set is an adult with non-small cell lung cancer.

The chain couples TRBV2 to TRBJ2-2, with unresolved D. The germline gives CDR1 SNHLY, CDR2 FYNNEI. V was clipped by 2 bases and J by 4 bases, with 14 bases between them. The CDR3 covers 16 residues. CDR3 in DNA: TGTGCCAGCAGTGAACCGTCTGTAGTCCGCACCGGGGAGCTGTTTTTT. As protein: CASSEPSVVRTGELFF.

The CDR3 protein is CASSYYSGSADTQYF. As DNA, the CDR3 is TGCGCCAGCAGCTACTATAGCGGATCCGCAGATACGCAGTATTTT. The chain uses TRBV5-1 and TRBJ2-3; D may be TRBD2 (6 bases). The germline V and J ends were trimmed by 3 bases and 4 bases, with 15 bases remaining between them. The V gene's germline CDR1 is SGHRS and CDR2 YFSETQ. This CDR3 contains 15 residues.

The DNA of the CDR3 is TGTGCCAGCAGCCAGGGAACAAATGAGCAGTTCTTC. It encodes CASSQGTNEQFF. The chain joins TRBV28 to TRBJ2-1; the D gene is possibly TRBD1 (5 bases). The CDR3 has 12 residues. V dropped 6 bases and J dropped 7 bases, with 10 bases sitting between them. Germline CDR1 MDHEN, CDR2 SYDVKM. The full variable domain, completed using reference TRBV28 and TRBJ2-1, is DVKVTQSSRYLVKRTGEKVFLECVQDMDHENMFWYRQDPGLGLRLIYFSYDVKMKEKGDIPEGYSVSREKKERFSLILESASTNQTSMYLCASSQGTNEQFFGPGTRLTVL.